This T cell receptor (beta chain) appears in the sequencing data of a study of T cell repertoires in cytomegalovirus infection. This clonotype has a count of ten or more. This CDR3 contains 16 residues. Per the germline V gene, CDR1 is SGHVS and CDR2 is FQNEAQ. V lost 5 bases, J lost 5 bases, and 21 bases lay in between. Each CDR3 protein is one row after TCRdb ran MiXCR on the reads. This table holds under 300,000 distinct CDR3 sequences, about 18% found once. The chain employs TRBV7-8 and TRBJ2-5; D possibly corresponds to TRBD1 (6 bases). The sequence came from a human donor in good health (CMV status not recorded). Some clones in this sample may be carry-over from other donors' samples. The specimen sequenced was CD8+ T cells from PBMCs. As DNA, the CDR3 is TGTGCCAGCAGCCCCTTAGTTCTTGGGGGCAGGGAGACCCAGTACTTC. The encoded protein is CASSPLVLGGRETQYF.